Listed here is a single TCR beta chain. The antigen remains undetermined. All of the sorted populations showed purity greater than 98%. This sample was taken from a study of beta chain features in type 1 diabetes. Trimming removed 2 bases from V and 2 bases from J; junction bases left unmatched: 3. The CDR3 is 14 amino acids. Germline V CDR1 and CDR2: SGHDT, YYEEEE. Study findings and constraints: Whatever favoring of shorter templates PCR might show would apply equally to patients and controls. Type 1 diabetes patients had moderately but significantly shorter TCRB CDR3s in all four CD4+ subsets. Patients with type 1 diabetes carried fewer insertions and had more deletions at their VDJ junctions.

As every portion of the isolated RNA was reverse transcribed, the sequencing read expressed TCRB transcripts. Profiled with immunoSEQ multiplex PCR; TCRdb holds only in-frame clones, not every one. The repertoire consists of about 320,000 clones, with around 15% occurring once and the leading ten covering under 8.5%. This chain links TRBV5-6 with TRBJ2-5; 7 nucleotides match TRBD1. This sequence was found in a man under 40 in good health. Source material: central memory CD4+ T cells from blood. Here the CDR3 DNA reads TGTGCCAGCAGCTTTGGGACAGCTCAAGAGACCCAGTACTTC. Its protein product is CASSFGTAQETQYF.